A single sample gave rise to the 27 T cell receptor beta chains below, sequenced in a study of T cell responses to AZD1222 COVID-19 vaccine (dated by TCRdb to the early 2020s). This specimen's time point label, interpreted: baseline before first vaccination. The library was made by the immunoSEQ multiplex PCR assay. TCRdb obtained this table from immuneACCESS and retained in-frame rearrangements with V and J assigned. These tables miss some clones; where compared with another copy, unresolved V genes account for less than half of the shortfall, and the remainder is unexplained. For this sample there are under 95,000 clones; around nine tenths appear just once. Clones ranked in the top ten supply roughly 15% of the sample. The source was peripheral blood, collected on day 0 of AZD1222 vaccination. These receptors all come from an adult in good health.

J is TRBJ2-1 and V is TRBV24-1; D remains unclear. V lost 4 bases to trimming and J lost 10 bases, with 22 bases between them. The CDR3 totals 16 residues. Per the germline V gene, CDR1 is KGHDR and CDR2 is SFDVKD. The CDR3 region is CATSEIGPAGSYEQFF. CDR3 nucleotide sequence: TGTGCCACCAGTGAGATCGGACCCGCCGGGTCATACGAGCAGTTCTTC.

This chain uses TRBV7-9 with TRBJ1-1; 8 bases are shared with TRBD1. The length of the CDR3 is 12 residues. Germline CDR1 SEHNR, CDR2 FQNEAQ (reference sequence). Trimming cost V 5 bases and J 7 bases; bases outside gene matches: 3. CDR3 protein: CASSPDRVEAFF. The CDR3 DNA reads TGTGCCAGCAGCCCGGACAGGGTTGAAGCTTTCTTT.

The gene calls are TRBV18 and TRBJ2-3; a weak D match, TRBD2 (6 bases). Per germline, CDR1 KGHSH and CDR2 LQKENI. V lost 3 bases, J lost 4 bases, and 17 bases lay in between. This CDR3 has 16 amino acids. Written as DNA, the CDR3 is TGTGCCAGCTCACCTGAAAATTTGGGAGGCGCAGATACGCAGTATTTT. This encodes CASSPENLGGADTQYF.

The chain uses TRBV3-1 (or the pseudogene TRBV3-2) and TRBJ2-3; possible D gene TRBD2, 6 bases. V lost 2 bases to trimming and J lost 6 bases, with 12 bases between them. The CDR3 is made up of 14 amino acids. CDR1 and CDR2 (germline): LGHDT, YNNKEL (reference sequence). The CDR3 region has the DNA TGTGCCAGCAGCCAACTCGGGAGTCCCGATACGCAGTATTTT. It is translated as CASSQLGSPDTQYF.

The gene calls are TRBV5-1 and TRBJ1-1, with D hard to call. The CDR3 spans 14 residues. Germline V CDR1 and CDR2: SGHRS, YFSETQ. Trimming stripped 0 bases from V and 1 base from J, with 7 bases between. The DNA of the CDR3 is TGCGCCAGCAGCTTGGGGCGGCAGAACACTGAAGCTTTCTTT. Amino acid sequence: CASSLGRQNTEAFF.

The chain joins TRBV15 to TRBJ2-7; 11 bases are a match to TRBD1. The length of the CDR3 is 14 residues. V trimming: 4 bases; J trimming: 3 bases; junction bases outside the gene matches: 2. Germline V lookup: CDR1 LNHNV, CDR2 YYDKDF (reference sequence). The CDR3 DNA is TGTGCCACCAGCACCGGGACAGGGGGCTACGAGCAGTACTTC. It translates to CATSTGTGGYEQYF.

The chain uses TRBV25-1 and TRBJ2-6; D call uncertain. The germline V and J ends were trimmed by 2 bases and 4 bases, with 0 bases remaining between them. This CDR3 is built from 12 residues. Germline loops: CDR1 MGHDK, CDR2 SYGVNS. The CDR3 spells CASSEGANVLTF. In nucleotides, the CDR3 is TGTGCCAGCAGTGAAGGGGCCAACGTCCTGACTTTC.

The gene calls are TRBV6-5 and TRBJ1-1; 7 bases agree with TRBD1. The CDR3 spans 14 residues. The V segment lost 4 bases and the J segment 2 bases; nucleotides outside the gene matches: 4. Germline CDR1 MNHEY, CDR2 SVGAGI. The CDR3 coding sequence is TGTGCCAGCAGTTTAGACAGGGTAAACACTGAAGCTTTCTTT. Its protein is CASSLDRVNTEAFF.

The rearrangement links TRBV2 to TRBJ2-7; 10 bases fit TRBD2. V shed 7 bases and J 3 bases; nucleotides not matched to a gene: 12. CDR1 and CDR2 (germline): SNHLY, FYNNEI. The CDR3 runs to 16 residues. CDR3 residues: CASTQPTSGISYEQYF. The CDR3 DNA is TGTGCCAGCACCCAACCTACTAGCGGGATAAGCTACGAGCAGTACTTC.

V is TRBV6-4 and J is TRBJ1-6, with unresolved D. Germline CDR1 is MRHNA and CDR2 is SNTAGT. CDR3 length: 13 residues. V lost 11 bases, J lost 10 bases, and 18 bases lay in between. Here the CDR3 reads CAGEIDDYSPLHF. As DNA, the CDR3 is TGTGCCGGTGAAATTGACGATTACTCACCCCTCCACTTT.

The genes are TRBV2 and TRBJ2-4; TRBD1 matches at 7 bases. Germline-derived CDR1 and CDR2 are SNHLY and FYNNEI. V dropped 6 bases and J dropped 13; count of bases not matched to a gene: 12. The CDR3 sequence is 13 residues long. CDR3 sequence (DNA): TGTGCCAGCAGGCTGGGACAGCGCCTCCTCCAGTACTTC. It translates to CASRLGQRLLQYF.

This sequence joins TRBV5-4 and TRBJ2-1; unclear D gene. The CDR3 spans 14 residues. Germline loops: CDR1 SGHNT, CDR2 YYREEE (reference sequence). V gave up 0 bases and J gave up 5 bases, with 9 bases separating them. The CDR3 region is CASSLVGRNNEQFF. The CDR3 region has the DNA TGTGCCAGCAGCTTGGTCGGGCGGAACAATGAGCAGTTCTTC.

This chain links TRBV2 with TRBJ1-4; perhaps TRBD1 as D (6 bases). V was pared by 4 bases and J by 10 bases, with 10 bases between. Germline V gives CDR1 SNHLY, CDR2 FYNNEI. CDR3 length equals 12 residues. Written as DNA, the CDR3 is TGTGCCAGCAGTGGAACGGGGGCAAAACTGTTTTTT. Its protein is CASSGTGAKLFF.

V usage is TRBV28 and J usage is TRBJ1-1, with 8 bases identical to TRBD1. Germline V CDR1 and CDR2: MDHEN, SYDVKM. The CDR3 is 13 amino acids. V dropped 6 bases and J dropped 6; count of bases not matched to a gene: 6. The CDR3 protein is CASSPGTGAEAFF. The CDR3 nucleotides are TGTGCCAGCAGCCCCGGGACAGGCGCTGAAGCTTTCTTT.

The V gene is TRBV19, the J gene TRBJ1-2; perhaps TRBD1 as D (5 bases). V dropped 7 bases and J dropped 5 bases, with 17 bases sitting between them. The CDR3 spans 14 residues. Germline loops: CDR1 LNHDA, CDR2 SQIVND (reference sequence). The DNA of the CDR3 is TGTGCCAGTACCAGGGCCGGACATGGGTATGGCTACACCTTC. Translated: CASTRAGHGYGYTF.

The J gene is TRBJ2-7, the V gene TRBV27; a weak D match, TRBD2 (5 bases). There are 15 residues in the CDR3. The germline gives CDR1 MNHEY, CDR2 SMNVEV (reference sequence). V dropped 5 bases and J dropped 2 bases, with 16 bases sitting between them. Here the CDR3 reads CASSDGLPVPYEQYF. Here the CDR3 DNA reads TGTGCCAGCAGTGACGGACTTCCCGTGCCCTACGAGCAGTACTTC.

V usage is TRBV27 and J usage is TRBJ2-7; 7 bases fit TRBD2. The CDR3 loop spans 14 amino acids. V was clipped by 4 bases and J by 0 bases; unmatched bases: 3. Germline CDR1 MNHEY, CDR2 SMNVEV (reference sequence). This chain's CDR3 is CASSYTGGSYEQYF. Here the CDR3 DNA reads TGTGCCAGCAGTTACACGGGAGGCTCCTACGAGCAGTACTTC.

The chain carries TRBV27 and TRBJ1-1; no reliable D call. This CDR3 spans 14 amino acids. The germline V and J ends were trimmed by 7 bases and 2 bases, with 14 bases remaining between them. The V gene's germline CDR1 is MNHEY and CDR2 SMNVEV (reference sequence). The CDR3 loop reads CASNRPNGNTEAFF. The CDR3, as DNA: TGTGCCAGCAATCGTCCCAACGGCAACACTGAAGCTTTCTTT.

As DNA, the CDR3 is TGTGCCAGCAGCCAAGAGAGACTAGCGGGAGCCTCATTTTCCTCCTACAATGAGCAGTTCTTC. Amino acid sequence: CASSQERLAGASFSSYNEQFF. V usage is TRBV3-1 (or the pseudogene TRBV3-2) and J usage is TRBJ2-1; TRBD2 aligns across 12 bases. The CDR3 consists of 21 residues. The junction had 12 bases not matched to a gene; V was cut back by 0 bases and J by 0 bases. Germline V gene data show CDR1 as LGHDT and CDR2 as YNNKEL (reference sequence).

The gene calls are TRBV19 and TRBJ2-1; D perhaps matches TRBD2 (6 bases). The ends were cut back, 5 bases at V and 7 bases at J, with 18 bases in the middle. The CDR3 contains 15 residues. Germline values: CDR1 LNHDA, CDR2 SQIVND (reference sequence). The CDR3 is CASSFQTSSNNEQFF. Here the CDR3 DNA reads TGTGCCAGTAGTTTTCAGACTAGTTCCAATAATGAGCAGTTCTTC.

The CDR3, as DNA: TGTGCCAGTAGGTCTAGCGCGAACACCGGGGAGCTGTTTTTT. It specifies CASRSSANTGELFF. J is TRBJ2-2 and V is TRBV19; TRBD2 might be the D (6 bases). The V gene's germline CDR1 is LNHDA and CDR2 SQIVND (reference sequence). V lost 6 bases, J lost 0 bases, and 8 bases lay in between. The CDR3 loop spans 14 amino acids.

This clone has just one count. CDR3 nucleotide sequence: TGTGCCAGCAGTTCGCCCCGGGACGGAAAACTGAGAGGCTACACCTTC. This codes for CASSSPRDGKLRGYTF. The chain has TRBV28 and TRBJ1-2, with a tentative D call TRBD1 (5 bases). Trimming pared 4 bases from V and 8 bases from J, leaving 23 bases between. Germline V gene lookup returns CDR1 MDHEN and CDR2 SYDVKM. The CDR3 totals 16 residues.

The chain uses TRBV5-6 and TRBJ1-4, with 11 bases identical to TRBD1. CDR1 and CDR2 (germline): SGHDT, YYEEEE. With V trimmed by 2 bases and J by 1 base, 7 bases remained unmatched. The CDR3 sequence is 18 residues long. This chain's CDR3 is CASSFPGQGDRTNEKLFF. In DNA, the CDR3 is TGTGCCAGCAGCTTCCCGGGACAGGGGGACCGAACTAATGAAAAACTGTTTTTT.

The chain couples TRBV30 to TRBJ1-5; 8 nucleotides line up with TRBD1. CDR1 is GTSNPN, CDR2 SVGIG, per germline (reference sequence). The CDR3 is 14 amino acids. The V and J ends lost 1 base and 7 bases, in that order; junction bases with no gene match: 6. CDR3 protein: CAWSGTGWGQPQHF. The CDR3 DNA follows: TGTGCCTGGAGTGGGACAGGGTGGGGGCAGCCCCAGCATTTT.

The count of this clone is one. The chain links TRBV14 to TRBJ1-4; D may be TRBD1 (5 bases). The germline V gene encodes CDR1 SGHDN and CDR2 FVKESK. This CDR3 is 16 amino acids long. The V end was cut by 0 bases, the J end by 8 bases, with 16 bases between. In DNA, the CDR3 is TGTGCCAGCAGCCAAGAATGGTCAGGGCAAGTGGAAAAACTGTTTTTT. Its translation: CASSQEWSGQVEKLFF.

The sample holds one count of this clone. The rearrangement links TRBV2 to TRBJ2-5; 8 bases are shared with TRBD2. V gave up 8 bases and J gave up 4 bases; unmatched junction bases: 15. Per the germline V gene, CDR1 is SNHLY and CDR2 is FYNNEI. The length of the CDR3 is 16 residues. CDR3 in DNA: TGTGCCAGCCACTACGAGGAGCGGGAGTTTTCAGAGACCCAGTACTTC. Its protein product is CASHYEEREFSETQYF.

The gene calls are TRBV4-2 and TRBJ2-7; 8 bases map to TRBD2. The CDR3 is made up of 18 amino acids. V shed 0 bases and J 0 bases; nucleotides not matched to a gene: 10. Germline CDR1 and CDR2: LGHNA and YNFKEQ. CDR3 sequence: CASSQEGLGGRSSYEQYF. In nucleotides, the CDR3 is TGTGCCAGCAGCCAAGAAGGGTTAGGCGGGAGGAGCTCCTACGAGCAGTACTTC.